This TCR beta chain is drawn from a study of blood T cell repertoires in COVID-19. Overall study: The study drew acute and convalescent COVID-19 samples from the United States, Italy and Spain. PBMCs, B-cell-depleted T cells, or T cells provided the cDNA or gDNA that made up the material.

In the source study's methods: How many nucleated cells were present was estimated from reference gene primer amplification. The repertoire was sequenced with immunoSEQ multiplex PCR; TCRdb's copy has only in-frame clones and lacks some. For V, J and clone size, that table is used; D and trimming come from the DNA. The profile shows around 130,000 clones, 70% to 90% of them singletons. This clone was seen a single time. CDR1 is SNHLY and CDR2 is FYNNEI in the germline V gene. The CDR3 is 18 residues long. V was pared by 0 bases and J by 3 bases, with 15 bases between. This sequence joins TRBV2 and TRBJ2-6, with a weak D call TRBD2 (6 bases). Sequences were obtained from peripheral blood. The source of this sequence is a human donor in a cohort sampled during active COVID-19. CDR3 DNA sequence: TGTGCCAGCAGTGAAGCGCCGAAGGGGAGGTTTGGGGCCAACGTCCTGACTTTC. The encoded protein is CASSEAPKGRFGANVLTF.